A single sample gave rise to the 2 T cell receptor beta chains below, sequenced in a study of glioma-infiltrating T cells. TCR alpha and beta CDR3 regions were amplified from RNA using iRepertoire nested multiplex PCR. TCRdb re-derived calls from the multiplex PCR reads in MiXCR, one entry per CDR3 protein. The data contain roughly 350,000 distinct CDR3 sequences, around 45% of them singletons. Material for sequencing was glioma tissue, nonneoplastic brain tissue, or PBMCs (not recorded which). The receptors come from a human donor with low-grade glioma or glioblastoma, undergoing nonglioma brain surgery, or in good health (not recorded which).

V and J are TRBV2 and TRBJ1-5; 8 bases agree with TRBD1. The germline V gene encodes CDR1 SNHLY and CDR2 FYNNEI. J gave up 6 bases and V 10 bases, and 5 bases lay outside the gene matches. The CDR3 spans 12 residues. CDR3 DNA sequence: TGTGCCATCCAGGGGGCGGGTCAGCCCCAGCATTTT. Translating gives CAIQGAGQPQHF.

This clonotype came up many times. The chain has TRBV28 and TRBJ2-2; D not resolved. The CDR3 is 12 residues long. Germline CDR1 and CDR2: MDHEN and SYDVKM. V shed 6 bases and J shed 5 bases, with 7 bases lying between them. The CDR3 loop is CASSLTTGELFF. In DNA form, the CDR3 reads TGTGCCAGCAGCCTTACGACCGGGGAGCTGTTTTTT.